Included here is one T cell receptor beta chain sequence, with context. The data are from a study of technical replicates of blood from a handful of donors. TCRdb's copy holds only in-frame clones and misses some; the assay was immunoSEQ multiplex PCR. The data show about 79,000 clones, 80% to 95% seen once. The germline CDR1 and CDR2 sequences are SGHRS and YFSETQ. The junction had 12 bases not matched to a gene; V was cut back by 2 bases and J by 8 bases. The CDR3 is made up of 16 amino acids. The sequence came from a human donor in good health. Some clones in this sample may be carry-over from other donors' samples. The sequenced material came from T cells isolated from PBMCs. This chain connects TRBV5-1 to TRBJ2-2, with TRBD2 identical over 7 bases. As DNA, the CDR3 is TGCGCCAGCAGCTTTAATACTCGCGGGAGAATAGGGGAGCTGTTTTTT. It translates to CASSFNTRGRIGELFF. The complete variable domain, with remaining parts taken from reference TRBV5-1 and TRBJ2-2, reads KAGVTQTPRYLIKTRGQQVTLSCSPISGHRSVSWYQQTPGQGLQFLFEYFSETQRNKGNFPGRFSGRQFSNSRSEMNVSTLELGDSALYLCASSFNTRGRIGELFFGEGSRLTVL.